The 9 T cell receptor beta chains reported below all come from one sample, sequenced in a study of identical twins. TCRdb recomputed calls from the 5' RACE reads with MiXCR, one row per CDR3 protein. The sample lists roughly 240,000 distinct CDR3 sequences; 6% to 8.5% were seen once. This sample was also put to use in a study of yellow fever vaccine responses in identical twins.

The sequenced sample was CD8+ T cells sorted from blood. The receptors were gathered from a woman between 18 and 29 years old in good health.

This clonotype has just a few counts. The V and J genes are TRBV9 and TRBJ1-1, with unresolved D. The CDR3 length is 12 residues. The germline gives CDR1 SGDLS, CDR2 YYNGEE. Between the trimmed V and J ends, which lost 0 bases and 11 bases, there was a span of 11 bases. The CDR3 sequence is CASSVESPAAFF. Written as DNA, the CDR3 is TGTGCCAGCAGCGTAGAAAGCCCTGCGGCTTTCTTT. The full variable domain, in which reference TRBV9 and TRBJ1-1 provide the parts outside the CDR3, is DSGVTQTPKHLITATGQRVTLRCSPRSGDLSVYWYQQSLDQGLQFLIQYYNGEERAKGNILERFSAQQFPDLHSELNLSSLELGDSALYFCASSVESPAAFFGQGTRLTVV.

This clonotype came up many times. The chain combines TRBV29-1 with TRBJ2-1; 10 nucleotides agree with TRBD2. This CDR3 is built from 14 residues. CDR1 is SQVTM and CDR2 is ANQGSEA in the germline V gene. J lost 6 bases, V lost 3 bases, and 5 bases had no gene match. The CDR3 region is CSVELAGAGNEQFF. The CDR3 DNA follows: TGCAGCGTTGAGCTAGCGGGGGCTGGCAATGAGCAGTTCTTC.

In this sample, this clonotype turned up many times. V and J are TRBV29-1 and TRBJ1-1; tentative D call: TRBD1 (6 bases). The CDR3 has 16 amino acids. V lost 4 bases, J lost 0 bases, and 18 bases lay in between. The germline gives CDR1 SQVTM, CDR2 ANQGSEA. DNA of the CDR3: TGCAGCGTTGGACAGGCCGTGTCCGGTATGAACACTGAAGCTTTCTTT. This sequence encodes CSVGQAVSGMNTEAFF.

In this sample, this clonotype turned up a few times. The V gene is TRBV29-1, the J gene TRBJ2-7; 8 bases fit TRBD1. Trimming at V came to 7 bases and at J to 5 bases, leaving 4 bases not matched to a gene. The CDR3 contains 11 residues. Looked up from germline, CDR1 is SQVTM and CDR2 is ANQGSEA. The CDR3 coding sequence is TGCAGCGGCTCGACAGGGGACGAGCAGTACTTC. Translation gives CSGSTGDEQYF.

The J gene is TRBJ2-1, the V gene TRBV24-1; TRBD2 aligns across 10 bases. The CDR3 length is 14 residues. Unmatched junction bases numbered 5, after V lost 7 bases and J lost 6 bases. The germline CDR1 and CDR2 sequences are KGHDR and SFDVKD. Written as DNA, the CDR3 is TGTGCCACCAGCATAGCGGGAGGAGGCAATGAGCAGTTCTTC. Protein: CATSIAGGGNEQFF.

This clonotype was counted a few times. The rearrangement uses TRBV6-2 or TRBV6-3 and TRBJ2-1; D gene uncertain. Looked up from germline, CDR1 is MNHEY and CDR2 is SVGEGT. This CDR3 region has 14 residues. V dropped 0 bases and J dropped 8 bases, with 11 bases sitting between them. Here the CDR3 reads CASSYSVSPDEQFF. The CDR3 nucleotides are TGTGCCAGCAGTTACTCGGTTAGCCCTGATGAGCAGTTCTTC.

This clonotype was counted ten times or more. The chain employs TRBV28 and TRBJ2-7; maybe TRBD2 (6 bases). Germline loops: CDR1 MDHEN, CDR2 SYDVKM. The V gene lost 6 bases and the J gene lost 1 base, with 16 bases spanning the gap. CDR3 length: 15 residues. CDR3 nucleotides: TGTGCCAGCAGCTCCGGGACTCACACTTCCTACGAGCAGTACTTC. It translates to CASSSGTHTSYEQYF.

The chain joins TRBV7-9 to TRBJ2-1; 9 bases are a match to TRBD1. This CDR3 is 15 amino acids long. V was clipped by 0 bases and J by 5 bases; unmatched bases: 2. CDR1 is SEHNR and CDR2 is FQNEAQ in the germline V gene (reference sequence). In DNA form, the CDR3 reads TGTGCCAGCAGCTTAGCGGGACAGGGTAACAATGAGCAGTTCTTC. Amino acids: CASSLAGQGNNEQFF.

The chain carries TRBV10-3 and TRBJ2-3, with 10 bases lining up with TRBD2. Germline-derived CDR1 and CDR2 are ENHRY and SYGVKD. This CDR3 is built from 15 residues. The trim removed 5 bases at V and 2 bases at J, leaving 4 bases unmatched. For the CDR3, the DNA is TGTGCCATCAGTTTTAGCGGGGGGTACACAGATACGCAGTATTTT. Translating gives CAISFSGGYTDTQYF.